The clone carrying this TCR beta chain came up a few times. TCR beta CDR3 regions were amplified from RNA transcripts. Carried out on the TCR CDR3, a first-round RT-PCR used the HTBI primer set. From the multiplex PCR reads, TCRdb called clonotypes with MiXCR, one entry per CDR3 protein. The profile shows around 600,000 distinct CDR3 sequences, 14% of them singletons. The sample originates from a study of T cells in Graves' hyperthyroidism and ophthalmopathy. This receptor was identified in a woman aged 18-29 years with Graves' ophthalmopathy. The source material was blood.

DNA for the CDR3: TGTGCCACCAGTACGCTAGCGGGAGGTGAAGAGACCCAGTACTTC. Its translation is CATSTLAGGEETQYF. The chain combines TRBV24-1 with TRBJ2-5; TRBD2 agrees at 11 bases. After removal of 6 bases from V and 3 bases from J, the junction contained 5 bases not matched to a gene. The CDR3 runs to 15 residues. Germline CDR1 and CDR2: KGHDR and SFDVKD.